The sequence of this T cell receptor beta chain was determined in a study of T cell responses to AZD1222 COVID-19 vaccine. Sequenced by immunoSEQ multiplex PCR; TCRdb stores in-frame clones only, minus some. The repertoire holds 70,000 to 95,000 clones, with about 86% as singletons. Worth noting for this clone: What it binds is unknown.

Study conclusions and caveats: At 160-218 and 743-854, vaccine-associated CD4 TCRs were dominant, and they spanned spike. The number of AZD1222 recipients seropositive at baseline was only five or six. White British people made up most donors, females outnumbered males, and clonal diversity was possibly underestimated. Unmutated variant regions are reportedly targeted by nearly half of spike-specific TCRs.

The source was peripheral blood, collected 28 days after the second AZD1222 dose. The clonotype originates from an adult who received the AZD1222 COVID-19 vaccine.

CDR3 loop: CASSQTQTGASGNTIYF. The CDR3 DNA reads as TGCGCCAGCAGCCAAACCCAGACTGGCGCCTCTGGAAACACCATATATTTT. V and J are TRBV5-1 and TRBJ1-3; D uncertain. The CDR3 extends over 17 amino acids. The V gene's germline CDR1 is SGHRS and CDR2 YFSETQ. V shed 4 bases and J shed 0 bases, with 17 bases lying between them.